The entry below describes one TCR beta chain. Its specificity is unknown. Its ends do not fully match the called genes, so a read error is possible. The study ran its PCR with 60 Vbeta and 13 Jbeta primers. Some clones are missing from TCRdb's copy, which holds only in-frame ones; the method was immunoSEQ multiplex PCR. The table lists approximately 140,000 clones, about three quarters of them singletons, with over 1.5% in the top ten. Germline assignment: CDR1 MNHNY and CDR2 SVGAGI (reference sequence). This CDR3 is built from 15 residues. This sample was taken from a study of cytomegalovirus exposure and HLA in healthy donors. Study conclusions and caveats: Later on, a genetic analysis was performed. It linked a missense variant in DCLRE1C with V- and J-gene trimming of TCR beta. Later on, an analysis tied 15,000 or so TCR beta sequences to HLA alleles at 0.05 false discovery rate.

The sequence came from a woman aged 40-49 years in good health and CMV-seronegative. Input material: PBMCs. V and J are TRBV6-6 and TRBJ2-4; TRBD2 agrees at 9 bases. The DNA for the CDR3 is TGTGCCAGCGCCGCGGGGGGGCTAGCCAAAAACAGTCAGTACTTC. This sequence encodes CASAAGGLAKNSQYF.